Listed here are 26 T cell receptor beta chains from one sample, sequenced in a study of cytomegalovirus exposure and HLA in healthy donors. Vbeta (60) and Jbeta (13) primers were used in the PCR. Sequenced by immunoSEQ multiplex PCR; TCRdb stores in-frame clones only, minus some. The sample records 150,000 to 200,000 clones, around 86% being singletons. Input material: PBMCs. The receptor source for this set is a woman younger than 30 in good health and CMV-seronegative.

The chain has TRBV5-4 and TRBJ1-4; 8 bases agree with TRBD1. From germline, CDR1 is SGHNT and CDR2 YYREEE (reference sequence). V trimming: 4 bases; J trimming: 2 bases; junction bases outside the gene matches: 1. CDR3 length: 14 amino acids. The CDR3 DNA reads TGTGCCAGCAGCAGGGACAGGACTAATGAAAAACTGTTTTTT. This sequence encodes CASSRDRTNEKLFF.

The V call is TRBV7-2, the J call TRBJ2-5; D gene ambiguous. Trimming removed 5 bases at V and 5 bases at J, with 9 bases between. In germline, CDR1 is SGHTA, CDR2 FQGNSA. The length of the CDR3 is 12 residues. CDR3 DNA sequence: TGTGCCAGCAGCGATGAGAGGGAGACCCAGTACTTC. This codes for CASSDERETQYF.

This clone was observed once. The sample holds other DNA sequences that translate to the same CDR3. The genes are TRBV9 and TRBJ2-7; perhaps TRBD2 as D (5 bases). V gave up 0 bases and J gave up 0 bases, with 7 bases separating them. The length of the CDR3 is 14 residues. Germline loops: CDR1 SGDLS, CDR2 YYNGEE. The CDR3 DNA is TGTGCCAGCAGCGTAGGAGGGAGCTCCTACGAGCAGTACTTC. It encodes CASSVGGSSYEQYF.

The genes are TRBV29-1 and TRBJ1-3; D gene ambiguous. The length of the CDR3 is 13 residues. Germline V gene sequence: CDR1 SQVTM, CDR2 ANQGSEA. V was cut by 2 bases and J by 0 bases, with 5 bases left in between. The DNA of the CDR3 is TGCAGCGTTGAACGGGGCTCTGGAAACACCATATATTTT. It is translated as CSVERGSGNTIYF.

The chain combines TRBV18 with TRBJ2-4; 8 bases align to TRBD1. V lost 3 bases, J lost 9 bases, and 7 bases stayed unmatched. Germline V lookup: CDR1 KGHSH, CDR2 LQKENI. The length of the CDR3 is 14 residues. CDR3 in amino acids: CASSPDRVRGIQYF. The CDR3 bases are TGTGCCAGCTCACCGGACAGGGTTCGGGGCATTCAGTACTTC.

The J gene is TRBJ2-5, the V gene TRBV5-1, with 10 positions matching TRBD1. V lost 4 bases, J lost 5 bases, and 14 bases stayed unmatched. The CDR3 is 17 amino acids. The germline gives CDR1 SGHRS, CDR2 YFSETQ. This chain's CDR3 is CASSQQGTGVRWETQYF. The CDR3 region has the DNA TGCGCCAGCAGCCAACAAGGGACAGGGGTTCGGTGGGAGACCCAGTACTTC. Using reference TRBV5-1 and TRBJ2-5 for the parts outside the CDR3, the full variable domain is KAGVTQTPRYLIKTRGQQVTLSCSPISGHRSVSWYQQTPGQGLQFLFEYFSETQRNKGNFPGRFSGRQFSNSRSEMNVSTLELGDSALYLCASSQQGTGVRWETQYFGPGTRLLVL.

The chain combines TRBV27 with TRBJ1-2; D gene ambiguous. Germline assignment: CDR1 MNHEY and CDR2 SMNVEV (reference sequence). The CDR3 totals 18 residues. Trimming took 0 bases from V and 3 from J, leaving 20 bases between them. This CDR3 is CASSLSVIGGLRYYGYTF. The CDR3 bases are TGTGCCAGCAGTTTATCGGTGATCGGAGGTCTTCGGTACTATGGCTACACCTTC.

The chain has TRBV28 and TRBJ2-1, with TRBD1 matching 11 bases. The V gene end was trimmed by 5 bases and the J gene end by 0 bases; junction bases not matched to a gene: 9. The CDR3 runs to 18 residues. Germline CDR1 is MDHEN and CDR2 is SYDVKM. This CDR3 is CASSINPGQGDSYNEQFF. The CDR3 nucleotides read TGTGCCAGCAGTATAAATCCGGGACAGGGGGACTCCTACAATGAGCAGTTCTTC.

The chain joins TRBV6-5 to TRBJ1-6, with 7 bases matching TRBD1. Trimming removed 2 bases from V and 10 bases from J; junction bases left unmatched: 8. CDR1 and CDR2 from the germline V gene are MNHEY and SVGAGI. The CDR3 is made up of 15 amino acids. CDR3 in amino acids: CASSYHTGVGSPLHF. Here the CDR3 DNA reads TGTGCCAGCAGTTACCATACAGGGGTAGGGTCACCCCTCCACTTT.

The chain joins TRBV10-1 to TRBJ1-5; D gene ambiguous. The V end lost 0 bases, the J end lost 6 bases, and 12 bases lay between the germline ends. The CDR3 loop spans 15 amino acids. Per germline, CDR1 WNHNN and CDR2 SYGVQD (reference sequence). CDR3 protein: CASSESAERSQPQHF. The CDR3, as DNA: TGCGCCAGCAGTGAGTCGGCAGAGCGAAGTCAGCCCCAGCATTTT.

There are a few counts of this clone. The chain recombines TRBV2 with TRBJ2-2; 7 bases line up with TRBD2. V shed 4 bases, J shed 6 bases, and the junction held 2 bases outside the gene matches. The length of the CDR3 is 13 residues. Germline V gene lookup returns CDR1 SNHLY and CDR2 FYNNEI. This chain's CDR3 is CASSALASGELFF. The CDR3 DNA reads TGTGCCAGCAGTGCACTAGCGTCCGGGGAGCTGTTTTTT.

The genes are TRBV5-1 and TRBJ2-7; D remains unclear. With 0 bases removed from V and 1 base from J, the gap between germline ends came to 26 bases. The germline CDR1 and CDR2 sequences are SGHRS and YFSETQ. This CDR3 contains 20 residues. Here the CDR3 reads CASSLVPTEAVTSGSYEQYF. Written as DNA, the CDR3 is TGCGCCAGCAGCTTGGTCCCCACAGAAGCCGTAACAAGTGGGTCCTACGAGCAGTACTTC. The full variable domain, in which reference TRBV5-1 and TRBJ2-7 provide the parts outside the CDR3, is KAGVTQTPRYLIKTRGQQVTLSCSPISGHRSVSWYQQTPGQGLQFLFEYFSETQRNKGNFPGRFSGRQFSNSRSEMNVSTLELGDSALYLCASSLVPTEAVTSGSYEQYFGPGTRLTVT.

This clone has only a few counts. The chain couples TRBV5-1 to TRBJ1-1, with 9 bases identical to TRBD1. Per germline, CDR1 SGHRS and CDR2 YFSETQ. V shed 4 bases and J 0 bases; nucleotides not matched to a gene: 10. The CDR3 is made up of 17 amino acids. As DNA, the CDR3 is TGCGCCAGCAGCCTGACCGGGACAGGGATGATGAACACTGAAGCTTTCTTT. Translated, it gives CASSLTGTGMMNTEAFF.

The CDR3 DNA is TGTGCCACCAGCATCGAGAGTAAACCCTACGAGCAGTACTTC. This gives the protein CATSIESKPYEQYF. The rearrangement links TRBV15 to TRBJ2-7, with unresolved D. Deletions cut 4 bases from V and 2 bases from J, with 12 bases between. CDR1 is LNHNV and CDR2 is YYDKDF in the germline V gene (reference sequence). This CDR3 is 14 amino acids long.

The chain is built from TRBV10-2 and TRBJ2-1; D perhaps matches TRBD2 (5 bases). The CDR3 contains 14 residues. CDR1 and CDR2 (germline): WSHSY, SAAADI. Between the trimmed V and J ends, which lost 5 bases and 4 bases, there was a span of 12 bases. The CDR3 region is CASSYGVGYNEQFF. The CDR3, as DNA: TGCGCCAGCAGTTACGGGGTCGGGTACAATGAGCAGTTCTTC.

The chain joins TRBV9 to TRBJ2-5; 8 bases are shared with TRBD2. This CDR3 has 16 amino acids. With 0 bases clipped from V and 1 base from J, the junction kept 5 bases outside the gene matches. Germline V CDR1 and CDR2: SGDLS, YYNGEE. CDR3 in amino acids: CASSVGLLAAQETQYF. The CDR3 region has the DNA TGTGCCAGCAGCGTAGGCCTACTAGCGGCCCAAGAGACCCAGTACTTC.

The J gene is TRBJ2-7, the V gene TRBV29-1; 12 bases fit TRBD2. The CDR3 loop spans 15 amino acids. Germline V lookup: CDR1 SQVTM, CDR2 ANQGSEA. The trim removed 6 bases at V and 2 bases at J, leaving 8 bases unmatched. The CDR3 loop is CSVLAGGESPYEQYF. In DNA, the CDR3 is TGCAGCGTCCTAGCGGGAGGGGAATCCCCCTACGAGCAGTACTTC.

The rearrangement uses TRBV14 and TRBJ1-1; D perhaps matches TRBD1 (6 bases). CDR3 length: 14 amino acids. Per the germline V gene, CDR1 is SGHDN and CDR2 is FVKESK. V was shortened by 0 bases and J by 5 bases, with 10 bases between the two germline ends. The CDR3 sequence is CASSQDLQGTEAFF. The CDR3 nucleotides are TGTGCCAGCAGCCAAGATCTTCAGGGGACTGAAGCTTTCTTT.

In regard to this clone: One end of the junction is discordant with germline, which a read error may explain. The chain links TRBV18 to TRBJ2-7, with TRBD1 matching over 7 bases. Germline V CDR1 and CDR2: KGHSH, LQKENI. The CDR3 consists of 14 residues. As DNA, the CDR3 is TGTGCCAGCTCGCCACCGGGACAGCCCTACGAGCAGTACTTC. Its translation: CASSPPGQPYEQYF.

The J gene is TRBJ2-2, the V gene TRBV10-1; no firm D call. Germline-derived CDR1 and CDR2 are WNHNN and SYGVQD (reference sequence). The CDR3 is made up of 11 amino acids. The ends were cut back, 6 bases at V and 5 bases at J, with 4 bases in the middle. CDR3 bases: TGCGCCAGCAGCAGTACCGGGGAGCTGTTTTTT. Protein sequence: CASSSTGELFF.

This clone appeared a single time. The chain joins TRBV5-1 to TRBJ2-1; 10 positions match TRBD2. This CDR3 is built from 17 residues. The J segment lost 3 bases and the V segment lost 5 bases, leaving 11 bases of the junction unmatched. CDR1 is SGHRS, CDR2 YFSETQ, per germline. The CDR3 DNA sequence: TGCGCCAGCAGTATTTTAATAGCGGGAGGCTTCTACAATGAGCAGTTCTTC. Its protein is CASSILIAGGFYNEQFF.

The rearrangement uses TRBV7-6 and TRBJ1-1, with a weak D call TRBD1 (5 bases). The CDR3 contains 15 residues. Trimming stripped 1 base from V and 1 base from J, with 10 bases between. From germline, CDR1 is SGHVS and CDR2 FNYEAQ. DNA for the CDR3: TGTGCCAGCAGCTTAGGCCGGGACTCGAACACTGAAGCTTTCTTT. The encoded protein is CASSLGRDSNTEAFF.

This clone has more than one count but fewer than ten. This rearrangement joins TRBV2 to TRBJ2-2; TRBD1 is a possible D gene (5 bases). The V gene lost 2 bases and the J gene lost 0 bases, with 10 bases spanning the gap. Germline values: CDR1 SNHLY, CDR2 FYNNEI. This CDR3 has 16 amino acids. The CDR3 is CASSEQGIANTGELFF. The CDR3 DNA reads as TGTGCCAGCAGTGAACAGGGTATCGCGAACACCGGGGAGCTGTTTTTT.

V and J are TRBV28 and TRBJ2-3; 10 bases are shared with TRBD2. This CDR3 comprises 15 residues. Germline assignment: CDR1 MDHEN and CDR2 SYDVKM. Trimming removed 6 bases from V and 6 bases from J; junction bases left unmatched: 9. The CDR3 DNA reads as TGTGCCAGCAGCATCAGCGGGAGGGCCCTCGATACGCAGTATTTT. It translates to CASSISGRALDTQYF.

V gene TRBV28 combines with J gene TRBJ2-5, with a tentative D call TRBD2 (6 bases). The CDR3 is 15 amino acids. V lost 3 bases to trimming and J lost 5 bases, with 16 bases between them. Germline CDR1 and CDR2: MDHEN and SYDVKM. The CDR3 spells CASSFGGSIGETQYF. CDR3 nucleotide sequence: TGTGCCAGCAGTTTTGGGGGGAGTATTGGGGAGACCCAGTACTTC.

The CDR3 region is CASGEADADEQYF. Written as DNA, the CDR3 is TGTGCCAGCGGGGAGGCGGACGCCGACGAGCAGTACTTC. V is TRBV27 and J is TRBJ2-7, with a weak D call TRBD2 (6 bases). The V end was cut by 8 bases, the J end by 5 bases, with 16 bases between. The CDR3 has 13 amino acids. The V gene's germline CDR1 is MNHEY and CDR2 SMNVEV (reference sequence).